The 19 T cell receptor beta chains reported below all come from one sample, sequenced in a study of cytomegalovirus exposure and HLA in healthy donors. Amplification used 60 Vbeta primers and 13 Jbeta primers. Measured with immunoSEQ multiplex PCR; TCRdb has only the in-frame clones, and not every one. The table shows about 60,000 clones, with roughly 67% occurring only once. The sequenced sample was PBMCs. Source of these receptors: a man aged 50-60 years in good health and CMV-seronegative.

CDR3 DNA sequence: TGCGCCAGCAGTGAGGACAGCCACGAGCAGTACTTC. Residues: CASSEDSHEQYF. V gene TRBV10-1 combines with J gene TRBJ2-7; D is possibly TRBD1 (5 bases). This CDR3 is 12 amino acids long. Trimming left V 2 bases short and J 5 bases short, with 7 bases between. CDR1 WNHNN and CDR2 SYGVQD come from the germline V gene (reference sequence).

The rearrangement uses TRBV19 and TRBJ2-5, with TRBD2 identical over 8 bases. The CDR3 has 14 residues. From germline, CDR1 is LNHDA and CDR2 SQIVND (reference sequence). With V trimmed by 5 bases and J by 5 bases, 7 bases remained unmatched. CDR3 loop: CASSLIAGRETQYF. DNA of the CDR3: TGTGCCAGTAGTCTGATAGCGGGAAGGGAGACCCAGTACTTC.

Comments on this clone: Other DNA sequences in this specimen translate into the identical CDR3. The chain carries TRBV6-5 and TRBJ1-4; D perhaps matches TRBD1 (5 bases). The germline V gene has CDR1 MNHEY and CDR2 SVGAGI. The germline V and J ends were trimmed by 0 bases and 1 base, with 6 bases remaining between them. This CDR3 spans 15 amino acids. CDR3 bases: TGTGCCAGCAGTTACTCCGGGGGAACTAATGAAAAACTGTTTTTT. This gives the protein CASSYSGGTNEKLFF.

The rearrangement joins TRBV5-1 to TRBJ2-5, with 12 nucleotides matching TRBD2. CDR3 size: 16 residues. In germline, CDR1 is SGHRS, CDR2 YFSETQ. Trimming removed 5 bases from V and 5 bases from J; junction bases left unmatched: 10. CDR3 loop: CASSPDWGLAGETQYF. In DNA form, the CDR3 reads TGCGCCAGCAGTCCTGATTGGGGACTAGCGGGCGAGACCCAGTACTTC.

The rearrangement uses TRBV6-5 and TRBJ2-5; D is uncertain. With the DNA end fitting TRBJ2-7 better, the J assignment may be wrong. Germline CDR1 is MNHEY and CDR2 is SVGAGI. The CDR3 loop spans 13 amino acids. CDR3 nucleotide sequence: TGTGCCAGCAGTTACTCAGGCAGGCACGAGCAGTACTTC. Translation: CASSYSGRHEQYF.

The chain employs TRBV5-6 and TRBJ1-1; D ambiguous. The ends were cut back, 3 bases at V and 6 bases at J, with 9 bases in the middle. The CDR3 length is 12 residues. CDR1 and CDR2 from the germline V gene are SGHDT and YYEEEE. The CDR3 DNA reads as TGTGCCAGCAGCTCGGTGGGCGCTGAAGCTTTCTTT. Translating it yields CASSSVGAEAFF.

The V gene is TRBV29-1, the J gene TRBJ2-7; 9 bases match TRBD1. The length of the CDR3 is 13 residues. Germline values: CDR1 SQVTM, CDR2 ANQGSEA. Trimming removed 2 bases from V and 5 bases from J; junction bases left unmatched: 4. The CDR3 DNA is TGCAGCGTTGAAAAACAGGGGGCAAACGAGCAGTACTTC. As protein: CSVEKQGANEQYF.

V is TRBV7-9 and J is TRBJ2-3; 8 bases align to TRBD2. V shed 0 bases and J 4 bases; nucleotides not matched to a gene: 9. CDR1 SEHNR and CDR2 FQNEAQ come from the germline V gene (reference sequence). This CDR3 region has 17 residues. The DNA of the CDR3 is TGTGCCAGCAGCTTAGCGCGTGGGACTAGGAGTCCAGATACGCAGTATTTT. Its protein product is CASSLARGTRSPDTQYF.

This clone showed up just a few times. This chain links TRBV9 with TRBJ2-3; TRBD1 might be the D (5 bases). This CDR3 has 14 residues. Trimming shortened V by 3 bases and J by 5 bases, and 13 bases separated the two germline ends. The germline V gene has CDR1 SGDLS and CDR2 YYNGEE. The CDR3, as DNA: TGTGCCAGCAGCGCGCCGAATACAGGAGATACGCAGTATTTT. It is translated as CASSAPNTGDTQYF.

The J gene is TRBJ2-7, the V gene TRBV2, with a possible D match to TRBD1 (6 bases). CDR1 SNHLY and CDR2 FYNNEI come from the germline V gene. The CDR3 contains 14 residues. The V end lost 6 bases, the J end lost 7 bases, and 19 bases lay between the germline ends. This chain's CDR3 is CASRTDGGTVEQYF. As DNA, the CDR3 is TGTGCCAGCAGGACGGATGGGGGCACCGTTGAGCAGTACTTC.

CDR3 region: CASSPTGSYNSPLHF. The CDR3 DNA reads as TGTGCCAGCAGTCCGACGGGCTCCTATAATTCACCCCTCCACTTT. This chain connects TRBV6-5 to TRBJ1-6; D unclear. V lost 5 bases to trimming and J lost 0 bases, with 8 bases between them. Germline loops: CDR1 MNHEY, CDR2 SVGAGI. The CDR3 length is 15 residues.

Here the CDR3 reads CSVDGSGNYGYTF. For the CDR3, the DNA is TGCAGCGTTGATGGCAGCGGGAACTATGGCTACACCTTC. The chain links TRBV29-1 to TRBJ1-2, with D hard to call. V lost 3 bases and J lost 2, with 10 bases in between. The CDR3 is 13 residues long. Germline lookup yields CDR1 SQVTM and CDR2 ANQGSEA.

The rearrangement joins TRBV9 to TRBJ2-2; 7 nucleotides line up with TRBD1. Germline V CDR1 and CDR2: SGDLS, YYNGEE. The CDR3 runs 16 residues. The J segment lost 4 bases and the V segment lost 3 bases, leaving 9 bases of the junction unmatched. CDR3 sequence (DNA): TGTGCCAGCAGCGGCTCCGGGACAGTACTCACCGGGGAGCTGTTTTTT. It specifies CASSGSGTVLTGELFF.

Here the CDR3 reads CASSQETAAYDTIYF. The CDR3 coding sequence is TGCGCCAGCAGCCAAGAAACGGCGGCTTACGACACCATATATTTT. The V call is TRBV4-1, the J call TRBJ1-3; D is undetermined. CDR3 length: 15 residues. V was cut by 0 bases and J by 8 bases, with 14 bases left in between. Germline CDR1 reads MGHRA; CDR2 reads YSYEKL.

In its sample, this clone was seen a few times. V and J are TRBV6-6 and TRBJ2-2, with 7 bases aligning to TRBD1. V shed 9 bases, J shed 3 bases, and the junction held 10 bases outside the gene matches. CDR1 MNHNY and CDR2 SVGAGI come from the germline V gene (reference sequence). This CDR3 has 15 residues. DNA for the CDR3: TGTGCCAGTGATGGGACAGCCCTCCACACCGGGGAGCTGTTTTTT. Protein product: CASDGTALHTGELFF.

Details on this clone: Additional DNA sequences in this sample encode the identical CDR3. The V and J genes are TRBV9 and TRBJ2-1; 9 bases align to TRBD2. This CDR3 has 16 amino acids. After removal of 5 bases from V and 0 bases from J, the junction contained 6 bases not matched to a gene. Germline V gives CDR1 SGDLS, CDR2 YYNGEE. This CDR3 is CASSRYSGGSYNEQFF. DNA for the CDR3: TGTGCCAGCAGTCGTTATAGCGGGGGCTCCTACAATGAGCAGTTCTTC.

The chain is built from TRBV7-6 and TRBJ2-3; D is undetermined. The ends were cut back, 1 base at V and 4 bases at J, with 12 bases in the middle. The germline V gene encodes CDR1 SGHVS and CDR2 FNYEAQ. The CDR3 is made up of 15 amino acids. Written as DNA, the CDR3 is TGTGCCAGCAGCTTAGTACCCCCCCAGGCAGATACGCAGTATTTT. Its translation is CASSLVPPQADTQYF.

The chain carries TRBV5-8 and TRBJ2-7; 11 bases agree with TRBD2. This CDR3 is 15 amino acids long. V was pared by 4 bases and J by 7 bases, with 10 bases of the junction left unmatched. Germline CDR1 and CDR2: SGHTS and YDEGEE. In DNA, the CDR3 is TGTGCCAGCAGCCCTGTAGCGGGGGGGGCGGTTGAGCAGTACTTC. Its translation: CASSPVAGGAVEQYF.

The chain uses TRBV27 and TRBJ1-1; no reliable D call. Germline CDR1 and CDR2: MNHEY and SMNVEV (reference sequence). Trimming took 6 bases from V and 1 from J, leaving 15 bases between them. The length of the CDR3 is 15 residues. The CDR3: CASSYGSVPNTEAFF. For the CDR3, the DNA is TGTGCCAGCAGCTACGGGTCCGTCCCGAACACTGAAGCTTTCTTT.